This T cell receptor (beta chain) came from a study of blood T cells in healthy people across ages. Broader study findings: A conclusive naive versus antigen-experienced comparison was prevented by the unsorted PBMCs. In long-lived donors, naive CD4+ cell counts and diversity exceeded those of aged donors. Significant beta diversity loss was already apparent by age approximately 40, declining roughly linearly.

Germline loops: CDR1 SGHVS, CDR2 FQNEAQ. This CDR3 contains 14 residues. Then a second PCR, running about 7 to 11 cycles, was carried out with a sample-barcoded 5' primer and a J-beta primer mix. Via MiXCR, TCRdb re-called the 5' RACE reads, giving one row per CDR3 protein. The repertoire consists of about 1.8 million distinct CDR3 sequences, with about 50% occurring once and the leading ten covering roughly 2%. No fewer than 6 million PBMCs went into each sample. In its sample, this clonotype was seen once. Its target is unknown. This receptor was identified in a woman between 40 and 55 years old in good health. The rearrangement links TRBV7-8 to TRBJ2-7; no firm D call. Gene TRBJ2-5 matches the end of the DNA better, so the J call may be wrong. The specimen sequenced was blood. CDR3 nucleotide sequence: TGTGCCAGCAGCCCCCCTCACGCCCTAGAGACCCAGTACTTC. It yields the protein CASSPPHALETQYF.